The 22 T cell receptor beta chains presented below share a single source sample, sequenced in a study of blood T cell repertoires in COVID-19. The data were produced by immunoSEQ multiplex PCR, yet TCRdb's version contains in-frame clones alone and is incomplete. This table holds roughly 140,000 clones, 70% to 90% found once. Sequenced sample: peripheral blood. These TCRs come from a woman aged 55-69 years with COVID-19, enrolled during active disease.

The chain combines TRBV5-5 with TRBJ2-6, with D maybe TRBD2 (7 bases). Trimming removed 5 bases at V and 0 bases at J, with 15 bases between. The CDR3 is made up of 17 amino acids. Germline CDR1 is SGHKS and CDR2 is YYEKEE (reference sequence). The CDR3 DNA reads as TGTGCCAGCAGTTTAGGGGGAGGGACCTCTGGGGCCAACGTCCTGACTTTC. Protein product: CASSLGGGTSGANVLTF.

The CDR3 sequence is CASSPRQVQETQYF. The CDR3 bases are TGTGCCAGTAGTCCCCGACAGGTACAAGAGACCCAGTACTTC. This rearrangement joins TRBV19 to TRBJ2-5, with D perhaps TRBD1 (6 bases). Germline V lookup: CDR1 LNHDA, CDR2 SQIVND (reference sequence). Between the trimmed V and J ends, which lost 5 bases and 2 bases, there was a span of 12 bases. The CDR3 runs 14 residues.

The chain carries TRBV12-3 or TRBV12-4 and TRBJ2-7, with a weak D call TRBD1 (6 bases). The CDR3 has 13 amino acids. Trimming stripped 8 bases from V and 2 bases from J, with 13 bases between. The CDR3 spells CASGVGQTYEQYF. The CDR3, as DNA: TGTGCCAGCGGAGTAGGACAGACCTACGAGCAGTACTTC.

The chain is built from TRBV5-1 and TRBJ2-1, with a possible D match to TRBD1 (5 bases). Germline-derived CDR1 and CDR2 are SGHRS and YFSETQ. V was shortened by 0 bases and J by 8 bases, with 6 bases between the two germline ends. The CDR3 is 12 amino acids. CDR3 nucleotide sequence: TGCGCCAGCAGCTTGGAGGGGTATGAGCAGTTCTTC. Translation: CASSLEGYEQFF. Full variable domain (outside the CDR3, taken from reference TRBV5-1 and TRBJ2-1): KAGVTQTPRYLIKTRGQQVTLSCSPISGHRSVSWYQQTPGQGLQFLFEYFSETQRNKGNFPGRFSGRQFSNSRSEMNVSTLELGDSALYLCASSLEGYEQFFGPGTRLTVL.

V usage is TRBV6-5 and J usage is TRBJ1-1; D is uncertain. This CDR3 is 15 amino acids long. V gave up 2 bases and J gave up 5 bases, with 15 bases separating them. CDR1 is MNHEY, CDR2 SVGAGI, per germline. As DNA, the CDR3 is TGTGCCAGCAGTTACAGCGGCGTTAGCGGTACTGAAGCTTTCTTT. Amino acid sequence: CASSYSGVSGTEAFF.

In its sample, this clone was seen once. The chain combines TRBV27 with TRBJ1-4; D possibly corresponds to TRBD1 (6 bases). CDR1 and CDR2 (germline): MNHEY, SMNVEV (reference sequence). Trimming shortened V by 4 bases and J by 8 bases, and 11 bases separated the two germline ends. This CDR3 region has 13 residues. This CDR3 reads CASSYREGEKLFF. DNA for the CDR3: TGTGCCAGCAGTTACAGGGAAGGCGAAAAACTGTTTTTT. Based on the CDR3 plus reference TRBV27 and TRBJ1-4, the full variable domain is EAQVTQNPRYLITVTGKKLTVTCSQNMNHEYMSWYRQDPGLGLRQIYYSMNVEVTDKGDVPEGYKVSRKEKRNFPLILESPSPNQTSLYFCASSYREGEKLFFGSGTQLSVL.

The rearrangement links TRBV11-2 to TRBJ1-3; D uncertain. Germline V gene data show CDR1 as SGHAT and CDR2 as FQNNGV. V was pared by 2 bases and J by 0 bases, with 5 bases between. The length of the CDR3 is 14 residues. DNA of the CDR3: TGTGCCAGCAGCTTAAAGCTCTCTGGAAACACCATATATTTT. Translated: CASSLKLSGNTIYF. Filled out from reference TRBV11-2 and TRBJ1-3, the complete variable domain reads EAGVAQSPRYKIIEKRQSVAFWCNPISGHATLYWYQQILGQGPKLLIQFQNNGVVDDSQLPKDRFSAERLKGVDSTLKIQPAKLEDSAVYLCASSLKLSGNTIYFGEGSWLTVV.

The chain employs TRBV3-1 (or the pseudogene TRBV3-2) and TRBJ1-2; possible D gene TRBD1, 5 bases. V was trimmed by 6 bases and J by 2 bases, leaving 10 bases between them. The V gene's germline CDR1 is LGHDT and CDR2 YNNKEL (reference sequence). The CDR3 covers 13 residues. CDR3 DNA sequence: TGTGCCAGCAGTCGATCAGGGAACTATGGCTACACCTTC. It codes for CASSRSGNYGYTF.

J is TRBJ1-2 and V is TRBV12-3 or TRBV12-4; weak D call: TRBD1 (6 bases). V lost 4 bases and J 5 bases, leaving 11 bases between the germline ends. CDR3 length equals 13 residues. CDR3 sequence reads: CASSSSGAYGYTF. The CDR3 coding sequence is TGTGCCAGCAGTTCTTCAGGGGCGTATGGCTACACCTTC.

The chain combines TRBV5-1 with TRBJ1-2; D is unresolved. CDR3 length equals 14 residues. Per the germline V gene, CDR1 is SGHRS and CDR2 is YFSETQ. The V and J ends lost 0 bases and 0 bases respectively, with 6 bases between them. CDR3 in DNA: TGCGCCAGCAGCTTGGCTGAGGCTAACTATGGCTACACCTTC. Translation: CASSLAEANYGYTF.

This sequence joins TRBV12-5 and TRBJ2-2, with 11 bases matching TRBD1. The germline CDR1 and CDR2 sequences are LGHNT and FRNRAP. The CDR3 contains 16 residues. J gave up 4 bases and V 5 bases, and 6 bases lay outside the gene matches. CDR3 in amino acids: CASGPGTGGSTGELFF. In DNA, the CDR3 is TGTGCTAGTGGTCCAGGGACAGGGGGAAGCACCGGGGAGCTGTTTTTT.

V usage is TRBV18 and J usage is TRBJ1-6; D is possibly TRBD1 (6 bases). This CDR3 comprises 15 residues. V was shortened by 6 bases and J by 6 bases, with 15 bases between the two germline ends. CDR1 and CDR2 (germline): KGHSH, LQKENI. The CDR3 region has the DNA TGTGCCAGCTCCCCTCGGGGGGCAGGTAATTCACCCCTCCACTTT. Translated: CASSPRGAGNSPLHF.

This clone was picked up one time. The rearrangement uses TRBV25-1 and TRBJ1-2; TRBD1 is a possible D gene (5 bases). The CDR3 totals 17 residues. V lost 4 bases and J 1 base, leaving 19 bases between the germline ends. The V gene's germline CDR1 is MGHDK and CDR2 SYGVNS. The CDR3 reads CASSGGGFGNYNYGYTF. Written as DNA, the CDR3 is TGTGCCAGCAGTGGGGGGGGGTTCGGGAATTATAACTATGGCTACACCTTC.

This clone appeared a single time. The chain combines TRBV19 with TRBJ2-3, with unresolved D. Trimming took off 1 base at V and 4 bases at J, with 12 bases between the two ends. CDR1 and CDR2 (germline): LNHDA, SQIVND (reference sequence). The CDR3 totals 15 residues. The DNA of the CDR3 is TGTGCCAGTAGTATAGGCCTGAGAAGCCCAGATACGCAGTATTTT. Translated, it gives CASSIGLRSPDTQYF.

This clone has a single count. This chain links TRBV5-4 with TRBJ2-2, with D unresolved. Deletions cut 7 bases from V and 0 bases from J, with 13 bases between. Germline CDR1 reads SGHNT; CDR2 reads YYREEE (reference sequence). The CDR3 consists of 15 residues. The CDR3 nucleotides read TGTGCCAGCTCTGCGAGTATCGCGAACACCGGGGAGCTGTTTTTT. It specifies CASSASIANTGELFF.

J is TRBJ2-4 and V is TRBV10-1, with TRBD2 identical over 9 bases. Trimming took 0 bases from V and 8 from J; bases not matched to a gene: 11. Germline loops: CDR1 WNHNN, CDR2 SYGVQD (reference sequence). The CDR3 runs 17 residues. The CDR3 DNA reads as TGCGCCAGCAGTGAGTCGTCGGCGGGAGGGTTTCAAGACATTCAGTACTTC. Protein: CASSESSAGGFQDIQYF.

The chain carries TRBV19 and TRBJ1-1; a possible D gene is TRBD1 (6 bases). V lost 1 base and J 5 bases, leaving 8 bases between the germline ends. Germline CDR1 LNHDA, CDR2 SQIVND (reference sequence). The CDR3 has 13 amino acids. The CDR3 sequence is CASSIAQGTEAFF. The CDR3 DNA follows: TGTGCCAGTAGTATAGCCCAGGGGACTGAAGCTTTCTTT.

DNA for the CDR3: TGCAGCGTTGAAGAGGGGGCGGCTTTCTTT. It translates to CSVEEGAAFF. The V call is TRBV29-1, the J call TRBJ1-1; D might be TRBD1 (6 bases). Germline values: CDR1 SQVTM, CDR2 ANQGSEA. The V end was cut by 0 bases, the J end by 11 bases, with 7 bases between. The CDR3 sequence is 10 residues long.

The J gene is TRBJ1-4, the V gene TRBV2; D uncertain. Germline values: CDR1 SNHLY, CDR2 FYNNEI. Trimming shortened V by 4 bases and J by 11 bases, and 11 bases separated the two germline ends. This CDR3 region has 12 residues. Here the CDR3 DNA reads TGTGCCAGCAGTGGGAGGGATGGGAAACTGTTTTTT. It codes for CASSGRDGKLFF. Full variable domain (rest looked up from reference TRBV2 and TRBJ1-4): EPEVTQTPSHQVTQMGQEVILRCVPISNHLYFYWYRQILGQKVEFLVSFYNNEISEKSEIFDDQFSVERPDGSNFTLKIRSTKLEDSAMYFCASSGRDGKLFFGSGTQLSVL.

V gene TRBV11-2 combines with J gene TRBJ2-2; no clear D. CDR1 and CDR2 from the germline V gene are SGHAT and FQNNGV. The V end lost 3 bases, the J end lost 5 bases, and 7 bases lay between the germline ends. The CDR3 is made up of 13 amino acids. CDR3 region: CASSFSVTGELFF. In DNA form, the CDR3 reads TGTGCCAGCAGCTTTTCGGTGACCGGGGAGCTGTTTTTT.

The gene calls are TRBV10-2 and TRBJ2-1; unclear D gene. The CDR3 has 13 residues. The V end was cut by 6 bases, the J end by 8 bases, with 14 bases between. Germline CDR1 is WSHSY and CDR2 is SAAADI. CDR3 in DNA: TGCGCCAGCAGCAATGACTTGGCCCATGAGCAGTTCTTC. Protein sequence: CASSNDLAHEQFF.

This clone was seen a handful of times. Other DNA sequences in this sample translate to the same CDR3. The chain recombines TRBV24-1 with TRBJ2-1, with no clear D. With 5 bases removed from V and 6 bases from J, the gap between germline ends came to 4 bases. CDR3 length: 11 amino acids. The germline V gene has CDR1 KGHDR and CDR2 SFDVKD. CDR3 bases: TGTGCCACCAGTGCCCTCAATGAGCAGTTCTTC. Protein sequence: CATSALNEQFF.